This T cell receptor (beta chain) stems from a study of beta chain features in type 1 diabetes. Expressed TCRB transcripts were sequenced, since all the RNA that had been isolated was reverse transcribed. Assay: immunoSEQ multiplex PCR; the TCRdb copy retains only in-frame clones and omits some. The repertoire holds around 260,000 clones, over 20% seen once, with less than 0.035% in the top ten. This clone was detected a few times. The antigen remains undetermined. Germline CDR1 is SGHTA and CDR2 is FQGNSA. CDR3 length: 14 amino acids. Unmatched junction bases numbered 2, after V lost 8 bases and J lost 3 bases. Overall study findings and caveats: Researchers report that Type 1 diabetes patients had moderately but significantly shorter TCRB CDR3s across all four CD4+ subsets.

The specimen was naive CD4+ T cells from blood. The chain uses TRBV7-2 and TRBJ1-6; 9 bases are a match to TRBD1. The receptor comes from a middle-aged woman with type 1 diabetes. CDR3 loop: CASGQGIYNSPLHF. For the CDR3, the DNA is TGTGCCAGCGGACAGGGGATCTATAATTCACCCCTCCACTTT.